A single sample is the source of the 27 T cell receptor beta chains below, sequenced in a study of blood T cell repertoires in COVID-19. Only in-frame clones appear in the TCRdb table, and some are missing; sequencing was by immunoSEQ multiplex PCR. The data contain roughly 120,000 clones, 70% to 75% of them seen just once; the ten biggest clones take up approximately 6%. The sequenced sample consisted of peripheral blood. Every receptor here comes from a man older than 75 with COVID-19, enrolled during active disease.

Here the CDR3 DNA reads TGTGCCAGCAGCTCTAACAGGGTCGGGGAGCAGTTCTTC. This encodes CASSSNRVGEQFF. The chain is built from TRBV7-9 and TRBJ2-1; D is possibly TRBD1 (6 bases). This CDR3 region has 13 residues. Between the trimmed V and J ends, which lost 4 bases and 10 bases, there was a span of 14 bases. From germline, CDR1 is SEHNR and CDR2 FQNEAQ (reference sequence). The full variable domain, completed using reference TRBV7-9 and TRBJ2-1, is DTGVSQNPRHKITKRGQNVTFRCDPISEHNRLYWYRQTLGQGPEFLTYFQNEAQLEKSRLLSDRFSAERPKGSFSTLEIQRTEQGDSAMYLCASSSNRVGEQFFGPGTRLTVL.

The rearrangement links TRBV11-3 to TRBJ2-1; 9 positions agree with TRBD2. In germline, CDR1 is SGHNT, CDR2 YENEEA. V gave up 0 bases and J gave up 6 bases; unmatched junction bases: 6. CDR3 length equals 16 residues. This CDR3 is CASSLDAREGLNEQFF. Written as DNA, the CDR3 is TGTGCCAGCAGCTTAGATGCGCGGGAGGGCCTCAATGAGCAGTTCTTC.

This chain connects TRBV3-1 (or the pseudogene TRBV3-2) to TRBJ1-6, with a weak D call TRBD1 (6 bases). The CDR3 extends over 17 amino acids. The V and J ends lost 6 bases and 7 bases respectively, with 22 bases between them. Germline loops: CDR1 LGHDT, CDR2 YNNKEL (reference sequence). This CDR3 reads CASRGHRRITENSPLHF. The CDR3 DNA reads TGTGCCAGCAGGGGACATCGACGTATCACGGAGAATTCACCCCTCCACTTT.

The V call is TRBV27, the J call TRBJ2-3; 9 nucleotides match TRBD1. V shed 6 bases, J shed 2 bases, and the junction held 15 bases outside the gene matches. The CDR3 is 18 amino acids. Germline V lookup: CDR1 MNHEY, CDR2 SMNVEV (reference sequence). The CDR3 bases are TGTGCCAGCAGCCTAAAGTACAGGGGGCGGGTAGCCACAGATACGCAGTATTTT. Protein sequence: CASSLKYRGRVATDTQYF.

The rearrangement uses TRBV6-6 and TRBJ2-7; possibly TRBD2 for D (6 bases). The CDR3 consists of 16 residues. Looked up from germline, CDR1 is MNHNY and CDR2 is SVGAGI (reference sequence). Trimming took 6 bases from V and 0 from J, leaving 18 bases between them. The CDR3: CASRSFPGLSSYEQYF. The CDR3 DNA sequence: TGTGCCAGCAGGAGTTTTCCGGGACTCTCCTCCTACGAGCAGTACTTC.

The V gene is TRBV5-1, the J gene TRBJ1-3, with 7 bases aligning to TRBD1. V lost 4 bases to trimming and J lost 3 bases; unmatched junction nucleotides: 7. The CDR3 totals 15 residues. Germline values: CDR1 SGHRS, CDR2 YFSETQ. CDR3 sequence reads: CASSMQGGYGNTIYF. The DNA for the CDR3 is TGCGCCAGCAGCATGCAAGGGGGCTATGGAAACACCATATATTTT.

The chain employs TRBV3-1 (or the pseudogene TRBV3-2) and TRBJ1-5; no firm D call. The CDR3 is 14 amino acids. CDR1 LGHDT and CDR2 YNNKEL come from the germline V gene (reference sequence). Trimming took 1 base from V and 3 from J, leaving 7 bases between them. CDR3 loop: CASSQANNNQPQHF. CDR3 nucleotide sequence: TGTGCCAGCAGCCAAGCAAACAACAATCAGCCCCAGCATTTT.

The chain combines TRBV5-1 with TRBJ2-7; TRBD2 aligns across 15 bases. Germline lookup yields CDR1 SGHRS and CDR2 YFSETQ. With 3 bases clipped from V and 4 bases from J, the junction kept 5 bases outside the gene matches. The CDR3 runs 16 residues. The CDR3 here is CASSSGLAGGVYEQYF. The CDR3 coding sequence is TGCGCCAGCAGCTCCGGACTAGCGGGAGGGGTTTACGAGCAGTACTTC.

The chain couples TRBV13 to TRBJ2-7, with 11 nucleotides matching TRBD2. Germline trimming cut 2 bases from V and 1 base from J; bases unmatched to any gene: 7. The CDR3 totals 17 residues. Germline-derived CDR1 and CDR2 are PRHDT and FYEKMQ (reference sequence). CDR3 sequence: CASSLWGLAVGSYEQYF. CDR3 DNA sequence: TGTGCCAGCAGCTTATGGGGACTAGCGGTAGGGTCCTACGAGCAGTACTTC.

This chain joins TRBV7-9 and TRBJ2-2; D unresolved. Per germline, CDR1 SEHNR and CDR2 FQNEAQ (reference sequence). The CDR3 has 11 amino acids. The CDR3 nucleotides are TGTGCTCTGACTGAGCCCGGGGAGCTGTTTTTT. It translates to CALTEPGELFF.

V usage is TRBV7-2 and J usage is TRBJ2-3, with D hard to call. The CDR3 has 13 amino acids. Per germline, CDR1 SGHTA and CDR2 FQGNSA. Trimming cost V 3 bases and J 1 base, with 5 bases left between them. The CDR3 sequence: CASSFWRTDTQYF. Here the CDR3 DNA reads TGTGCCAGCAGCTTTTGGCGCACAGATACGCAGTATTTT.

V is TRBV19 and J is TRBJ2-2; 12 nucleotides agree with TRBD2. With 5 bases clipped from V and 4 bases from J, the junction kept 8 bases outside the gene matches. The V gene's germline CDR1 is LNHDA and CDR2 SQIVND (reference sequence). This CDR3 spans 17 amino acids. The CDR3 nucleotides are TGTGCCAGTAGTTTCCTAGCGGGAGGGCCCGGCACCGGGGAGCTGTTTTTT. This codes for CASSFLAGGPGTGELFF.

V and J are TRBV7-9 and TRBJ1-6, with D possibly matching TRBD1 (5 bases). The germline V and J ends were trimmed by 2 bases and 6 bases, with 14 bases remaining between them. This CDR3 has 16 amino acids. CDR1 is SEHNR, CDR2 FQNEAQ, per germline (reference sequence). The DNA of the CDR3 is TGTGCCAGCAGCTTACGGGGGGGTCGAGGTAATTCACCCCTCCACTTT. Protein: CASSLRGGRGNSPLHF.

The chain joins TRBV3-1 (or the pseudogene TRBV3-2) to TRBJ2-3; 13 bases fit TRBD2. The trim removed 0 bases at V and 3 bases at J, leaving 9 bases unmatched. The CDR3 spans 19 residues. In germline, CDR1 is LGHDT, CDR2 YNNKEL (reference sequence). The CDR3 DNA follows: TGTGCCAGCAGCCAAGATGAGAGGACTAGCGGGAGAGCAACAGATACGCAGTATTTT. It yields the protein CASSQDERTSGRATDTQYF.

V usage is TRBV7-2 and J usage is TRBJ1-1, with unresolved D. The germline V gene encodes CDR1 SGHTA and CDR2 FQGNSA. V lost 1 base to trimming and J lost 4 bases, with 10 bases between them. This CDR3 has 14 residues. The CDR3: CASSLVWLSTEAFF. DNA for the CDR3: TGTGCCAGCAGCTTAGTATGGCTTTCCACTGAAGCTTTCTTT.

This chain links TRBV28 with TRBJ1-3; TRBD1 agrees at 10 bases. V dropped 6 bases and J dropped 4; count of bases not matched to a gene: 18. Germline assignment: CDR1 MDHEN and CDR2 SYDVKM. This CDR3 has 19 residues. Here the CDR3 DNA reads TGTGCCAGCAGCCGATCCCCGGGACAGGGGTTGGACGGAGGAAACACCATATATTTT. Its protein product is CASSRSPGQGLDGGNTIYF.

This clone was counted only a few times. The CDR3 here is CASSAFLSSYNSPLHF. DNA of the CDR3: TGTGCCAGCAGCGCCTTTTTGAGCTCCTATAATTCACCCCTCCACTTT. The rearrangement joins TRBV9 to TRBJ1-6; D is undetermined. The CDR3 is 16 residues long. Germline CDR1 reads SGDLS; CDR2 reads YYNGEE. V was clipped by 3 bases and J by 0 bases, with 10 bases between them. Full variable domain (outside the CDR3, taken from reference TRBV9 and TRBJ1-6): DSGVTQTPKHLITATGQRVTLRCSPRSGDLSVYWYQQSLDQGLQFLIQYYNGEERAKGNILERFSAQQFPDLHSELNLSSLELGDSALYFCASSAFLSSYNSPLHFGNGTRLTVT.

As DNA, the CDR3 is TGCAGCGCCCGGACTACCGAAGCTTTCTTT. It is translated as CSARTTEAFF. The chain has TRBV29-1 and TRBJ1-1, with D uncertain. The CDR3 loop spans 10 amino acids. Germline CDR1 and CDR2: SQVTM and ANQGSEA. Trimming shortened V by 7 bases and J by 8 bases, and 11 bases separated the two germline ends.

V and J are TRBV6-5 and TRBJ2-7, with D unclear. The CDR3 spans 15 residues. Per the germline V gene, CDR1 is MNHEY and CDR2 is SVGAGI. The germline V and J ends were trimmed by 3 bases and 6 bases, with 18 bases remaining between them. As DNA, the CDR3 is TGTGCCAGCAGTTATACCCTAAGATCTATCCGCGAGCAGTACTTC. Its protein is CASSYTLRSIREQYF.

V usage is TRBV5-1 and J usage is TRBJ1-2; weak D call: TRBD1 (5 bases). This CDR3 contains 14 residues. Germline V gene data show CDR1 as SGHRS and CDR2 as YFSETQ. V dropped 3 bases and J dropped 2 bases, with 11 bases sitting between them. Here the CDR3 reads CASSSGPGNYGYTF. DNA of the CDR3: TGCGCCAGCAGCTCCGGGCCAGGGAACTATGGCTACACCTTC.

Here the CDR3 DNA reads TGTGCCAGTAGTATAGCAGAAGATACGCAGTATTTT. It translates to CASSIAEDTQYF. This chain joins TRBV19 and TRBJ2-3; no clear D. There are 12 residues in the CDR3. The V and J ends lost 1 base and 5 bases respectively, with 4 bases between them. Germline V gene sequence: CDR1 LNHDA, CDR2 SQIVND (reference sequence).

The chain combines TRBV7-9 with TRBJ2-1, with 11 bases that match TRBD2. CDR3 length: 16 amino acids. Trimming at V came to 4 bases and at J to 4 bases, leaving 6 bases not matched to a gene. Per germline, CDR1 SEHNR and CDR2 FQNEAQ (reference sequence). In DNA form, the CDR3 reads TGTGCCAGCAGCTCCCGGGGACTAGCGGTTTACAATGAGCAGTTCTTC. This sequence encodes CASSSRGLAVYNEQFF.

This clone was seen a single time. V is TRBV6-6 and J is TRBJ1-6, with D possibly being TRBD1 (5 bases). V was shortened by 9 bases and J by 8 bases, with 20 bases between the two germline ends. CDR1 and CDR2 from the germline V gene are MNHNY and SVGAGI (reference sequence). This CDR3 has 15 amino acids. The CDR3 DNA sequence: TGTGCCAGTAACATTTGGGGGGTTGGCGATTCACCCCTCCACTTT. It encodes CASNIWGVGDSPLHF.

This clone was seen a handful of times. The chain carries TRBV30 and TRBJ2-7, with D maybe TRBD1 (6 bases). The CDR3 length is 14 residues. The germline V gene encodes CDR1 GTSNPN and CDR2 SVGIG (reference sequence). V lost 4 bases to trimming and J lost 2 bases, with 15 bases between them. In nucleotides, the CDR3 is TGTGCCTGGAAAGGGACACAGTGGGCCTACGAGCAGTACTTC. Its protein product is CAWKGTQWAYEQYF. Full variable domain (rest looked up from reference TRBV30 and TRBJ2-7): SQTIHQWPATLVQPVGSPLSLECTVEGTSNPNLYWYRQAAGRGLQLLFYSVGIGQISSEVPQNLSASRPQDRQFILSSKKLLLSDSGFYLCAWKGTQWAYEQYFGPGTRLTVT.

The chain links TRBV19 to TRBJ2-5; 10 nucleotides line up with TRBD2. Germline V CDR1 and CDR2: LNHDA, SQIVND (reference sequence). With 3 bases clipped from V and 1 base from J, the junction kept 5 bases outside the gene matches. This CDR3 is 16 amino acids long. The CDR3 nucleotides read TGTGCCAGTAGTATCGGTAGCGGGAGGCCCCAAGAGACCCAGTACTTC. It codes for CASSIGSGRPQETQYF.

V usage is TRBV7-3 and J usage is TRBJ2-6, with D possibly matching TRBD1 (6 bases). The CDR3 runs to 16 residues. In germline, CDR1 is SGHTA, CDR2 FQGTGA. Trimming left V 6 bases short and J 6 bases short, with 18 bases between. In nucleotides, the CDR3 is TGTGCCAGCAGGTGGGGGCAGGGTGTGGAGGCCAACGTCCTGACTTTC. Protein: CASRWGQGVEANVLTF.

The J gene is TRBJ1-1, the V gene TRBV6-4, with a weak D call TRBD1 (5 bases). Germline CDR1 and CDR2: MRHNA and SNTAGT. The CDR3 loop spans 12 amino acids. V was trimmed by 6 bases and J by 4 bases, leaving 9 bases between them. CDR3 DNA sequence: TGTGCCAGCAGCCCGGGGGGCACTGAAGCTTTCTTT. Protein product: CASSPGGTEAFF.